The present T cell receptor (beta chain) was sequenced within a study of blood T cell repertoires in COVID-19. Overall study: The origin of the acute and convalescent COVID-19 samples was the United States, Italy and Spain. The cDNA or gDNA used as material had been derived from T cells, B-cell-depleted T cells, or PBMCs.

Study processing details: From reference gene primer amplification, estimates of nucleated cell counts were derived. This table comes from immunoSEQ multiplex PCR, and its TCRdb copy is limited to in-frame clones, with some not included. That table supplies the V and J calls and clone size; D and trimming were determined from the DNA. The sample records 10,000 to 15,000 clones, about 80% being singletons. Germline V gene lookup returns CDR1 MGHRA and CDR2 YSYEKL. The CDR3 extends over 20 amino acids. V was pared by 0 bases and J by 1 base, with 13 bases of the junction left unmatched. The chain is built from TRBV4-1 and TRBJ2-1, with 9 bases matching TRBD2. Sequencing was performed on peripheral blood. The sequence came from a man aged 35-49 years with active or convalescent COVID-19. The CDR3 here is CASSQDAQAGGIISYNEQFF. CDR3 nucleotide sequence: TGCGCCAGCAGCCAAGACGCCCAAGCGGGGGGAATAATATCCTACAATGAGCAGTTCTTC.